The entry that follows covers one TCR beta chain sequence. The data were obtained in a study of T-cell memory formation after mild COVID-19. TCRdb ran MiXCR on the 5' RACE reads and lists one entry per CDR3 protein. The table includes over 130,000 distinct CDR3 sequences, 11% to 15% detected once. With 3 bases clipped from V and 3 bases from J, the junction kept 5 bases outside the gene matches. This CDR3 is 15 amino acids long. The germline gives CDR1 SGHAT, CDR2 FQNNGV. The sequenced material came from PBMCs or a T cell subset sorted from them (not recorded which). This chain links TRBV11-2 with TRBJ2-1; 7 nucleotides line up with TRBD2. The receptor comes from an adult woman who had mild COVID-19 (a few samples of this study predate the infection). Cell type and time point are not known. CDR3 region: CASSFEGGDYNEQFF. CDR3 nucleotides: TGTGCCAGCAGCTTTGAGGGAGGGGACTACAATGAGCAGTTCTTC.